This T cell receptor (beta chain) was captured by sequencing in a study of T cell repertoires in cytomegalovirus infection (dated by TCRdb to between 2018 and 2021). Regarding the complete study: Peptide stimulations targeted recently identified HLA-C-restricted CMV epitopes, whose presentation resists viral immunomodulation, together with well-studied HLA-B-restricted epitopes. Because public TCR beta signatures pointed to carriage of CMV infection together with the matching HLA type, the HLA type of each donor mattered for the analysis.

The sequencing machine was an Illumina HiSeq 1500. TCRdb took the public reads, trimmed them with fastp at Q25, ran MiXCR for clone calling and kept in-frame beta chains. CDR3 protein duplicates are merged, each entry listing the most common genes and DNA. The sample yields about 900,000 distinct CDR3 sequences; approximately 31% were counted once. The ten biggest clones cover 10% to 15% of the sample. Study-level results and caveats: Cumulative frequency of public TCR beta family members discriminated carriers of CMV infection plus the relevant HLA type in this cohort and an independent approximately 340-donor cohort. The ex vivo response was dominated by HLA-C-restricted CMV-specific TCR beta clonotypes, which also provided the single most frequent clonotype in two of eight donors.

A remark on this clonotype: The antigen it binds to is not known. Per-nucleotide qualities are absent, and no much larger clonotype sits a single base away.

What the treatment or condition label conveys for this sample: in vitro stimulation with specific CMV peptide epitopes to enrich CMV-specific T cells. This TCR was recovered from a human donor in good health (CMV status not recorded). Some clones in this sample may be carry-over from other donors' samples. The sample was cultured CD8+ T cells from PBMCs, taken from culture after CMV antigen stimulation.

In nucleotides, the sequence is TGTGCCAGCAGTTCCCGACGCTACTGGGACAGGGAAAGGCAGGCCGGGGAGCTGTTTTTT. Translated, this is CASSSRRYWDRERQAGELFF. The chain is assembled from TRBV28 and TRBJ2-2; 9 bases in the middle match TRBD1. Looking up the germline V gene yields CDR1 MDHEN and CDR2 SYDVKM. The CDR3 runs 20 residues from the cysteine to the phenylalanine. CDR3 DNA only is kept here, 60 bases in frame from base 1. V ends up 4 bases short and J 6 bases short, with an unmatched junction base count of 21.